This TCR beta chain derives from a study of blood T cell repertoires in COVID-19. Study details: PBMCs, B-cell-depleted T cells, or T cells provided the cDNA or gDNA that made up the material.

Per the study methods: Amplification from reference gene primers served as the basis for estimated nucleated cell counts. Here immunoSEQ multiplex PCR was the method, and the copy in TCRdb shows in-frame clones only, minus some. V, J and clone size reflect that table, while D and trimming were determined from the DNA. The sample yields about 60,000 clones, approximately 80% seen once. The CDR3 spans 16 residues. Germline V gene data show CDR1 as LGHDT and CDR2 as YNNKEL (reference sequence). V was shortened by 0 bases and J by 10 bases, with 18 bases between the two germline ends. The rearrangement joins TRBV3-1 (or the pseudogene TRBV3-2) to TRBJ1-4; the D gene is possibly TRBD1 (5 bases). Sequencing input: peripheral blood. The sequence was obtained from a human donor in a cohort sampled during active COVID-19. The chain's CDR3 is CASSQDRAGLGGKLFF. The CDR3 DNA follows: TGTGCCAGCAGCCAAGATCGGGCAGGGCTGGGGGGAAAACTGTTTTTT.